The rows below give T cell receptor beta chains drawn from one sample of a study of liver allograft versus peripheral blood T cells. From the reads, TCRdb called clonotypes with MiXCR, one entry per CDR3 protein. The sample shows around 8,600 distinct CDR3 sequences, 19% of them seen only once. These receptors all come from a human patient who had a liver transplant. Certain T cells may be donor cells from the graft. Both conserved end residues are part of each CDR3. D genes are given only for firm matches. Not every row has a clone size; where given, it reads once, few, many or a size class.

D	size	V	J	DNA	CDR3
TRBD2	medium-sized	TRBV19	TRBJ2-1	TGTGCCAGTAGTATAGCGGGGGGGCCCTACAATGAGCAGTTCTTC	CASSIAGGPYNEQFF
-	once	TRBV13	TRBJ2-2	TGTGCCAGCAGCTTGGGCCCCCATGAAGCCGGGGAGCTGTTTTTT	CASSLGPHEAGELFF
-	-	TRBV27	TRBJ1-2	TGTGCCAGCAGTTTATCGAACCTCGGGTCGTATGGCTACACCTTC	CASSLSNLGSYGYTF
-	medium-sized	TRBV6-2/TRBV6-3	TRBJ2-7	TGTGCCAGCAGTTACGAGGGCAGGGACCAGGATGACGAGCAGTACTTC	CASSYEGRDQDDEQYF
-	medium-sized	TRBV27	TRBJ1-1	TGTGCCAGCAGTTTATACTCGACAGGTGCTGAAGCTTTCTTT	CASSLYSTGAEAFF
-	-	TRBV9	TRBJ1-1	TGTGCCAGCAGCGAATCCGGGACTGCAAACACTGAAGCTTTCTTT	CASSESGTANTEAFF
-	-	TRBV2	TRBJ1-1	TGTGCCAGCGGGGACGCAGCCAACACTGAAGCTTTCTTT	CASGDAANTEAFF
-	few	TRBV6-5	TRBJ1-2	TGTGCCAGCAGCCCGGGACCCCGAGGCTATGGCTACACCTTC	CASSPGPRGYGYTF
-	-	TRBV20-1	TRBJ1-5	TGCAGTGCTAGAGATCGGGGCCGTCCGGGCAATCAGCCCCAGCATTTT	CSARDRGRPGNQPQHF
-	large	TRBV10-3	TRBJ1-1	TGTGCCATCAGTGAGGGGGGATCGCCTGAAGCTTTCTTT	CAISEGGSPEAFF
-	medium-sized	TRBV14	TRBJ1-2	TGTGCCAGCAGCCAAGAAGGACGCAGCCTTTATGGCTACACCTTC	CASSQEGRSLYGYTF
-	-	TRBV12-3/TRBV12-4	TRBJ1-2	TGTGCCAGCAGCTCACCTCTCCGGGATGGCTACACCTTC	CASSSPLRDGYTF
-	-	TRBV7-9	TRBJ1-2	TGTGCCAGCAGCTTGCACAGGGTCGCTAACTATGGCTACACCTTC	CASSLHRVANYGYTF
-	many	TRBV20-1	TRBJ1-1	TGCAGTGCTAGAGGGGGCGCAACCACTGAAGCTTTCTTT	CSARGGATTEAFF
TRBD2	many	TRBV14	TRBJ2-7	TGTGCCAGCAGCCATTGGACTAGCGGAGGGTACGAGCAGTACTTC	CASSHWTSGGYEQYF
-	-	TRBV7-2	TRBJ1-4	TGTGCCAGCAGCTTCGGAGCAACTAATGAAAAACTGTTTTTT	CASSFGATNEKLFF
-	few	TRBV6-6	TRBJ1-5	TGTGCCAGCACCTTACACGTCAATCAGCCCCAGCATTTT	CASTLHVNQPQHF
-	few	TRBV6-1	TRBJ2-4	TGTGCCAGCGGGACGGGGACCTCCAAAAACATTCAGTACTTC	CASGTGTSKNIQYF
-	-	TRBV5-4	TRBJ1-4	TGTGCCAGCAGCCAAGAGGGATCAACTAATGAAAAACTGTTTTTT	CASSQEGSTNEKLFF
-	many	TRBV27	TRBJ1-6	TGTGCCAGCAGTTTATTCCCTATTTCACCCCTCCACTTT	CASSLFPISPLHF
-	few	TRBV10-3	TRBJ1-5	TGTGCCATCAGTGAGTCGCAGATTAGCAATCAGCCCCAGCATTTT	CAISESQISNQPQHF
-	-	TRBV7-4	TRBJ1-5	TGTGCCAGCAGCTTACCCCCGGGTAGCAATCAGCCCCAGCATTTT	CASSLPPGSNQPQHF
TRBD1	many	TRBV19	TRBJ2-1	TGTGCCAGTAGTTATAGAGGGTGGGACAGGTCGCGTGAGCAGTTCTTC	CASSYRGWDRSREQFF
-	-	TRBV7-9	TRBJ1-3	TGTGCCAGCAGCTTCGGGGGGCTCGGAAACACCATATATTTT	CASSFGGLGNTIYF
-	few	TRBV5-4	TRBJ2-6	TGTGCCAGCAGCCCCCTGGCAGGGGCCAACGTCCTGACTTTC	CASSPLAGANVLTF
TRBD2	-	TRBV20-1	TRBJ2-7	TGCAGTGCTAGAGGCTGGGGGGGGGGGACCTACGAGCAGTACTTC	CSARGWGGGTYEQYF
-	medium-sized	TRBV6-6	TRBJ1-1	TGTGCCAGCAGCAAGGCGGCGGGGAACACTGAAGCTTTCTTT	CASSKAAGNTEAFF
-	medium-sized	TRBV6-6	TRBJ1-4	TGTGCCAGCAATTTGGGGGTGGGGGAAAAACTGTTTTTT	CASNLGVGEKLFF
-	-	TRBV28	TRBJ2-3	TGTGCCAGCAGCAGCGTGGGGGGTCTCACAGATACGCAGTATTTT	CASSSVGGLTDTQYF
-	few	TRBV6-6	TRBJ1-1	TGTGCCAGCAGTCTTCACCTGACTCCGGTGAGCACTGAAGCTTTCTTT	CASSLHLTPVSTEAFF
-	-	TRBV6-1	TRBJ2-2	TGTGCCAGCAGTTATCTCCGGGACCCTTTCCGTGAGAACACCGGGGAGCTGTTTTTT	CASSYLRDPFRENTGELFF
-	few	TRBV11-2	TRBJ1-1	TGTGCCAGCAGCTTCGGACAGAACACTGAAGCTTTCTTT	CASSFGQNTEAFF
-	-	TRBV7-9	TRBJ1-1	TGTGCCAGCAGCTCACCGATGAACACTGAAGCTTTCTTT	CASSSPMNTEAFF
-	medium-sized	TRBV5-4	TRBJ1-1	TGTGCCAGCAGCTTGGGGGGCAGCGGGTACACTGAAGCTTTCTTT	CASSLGGSGYTEAFF
TRBD1	few	TRBV7-2	TRBJ2-3	TGTGCCAGCAGGGCGGGACAGGGCCCCACAGATACGCAGTATTTT	CASRAGQGPTDTQYF
-	medium-sized	TRBV19	TRBJ1-1	TGTGCCAGTGCAGGGAGTATGAACACTGAAGCTTTCTTT	CASAGSMNTEAFF
-	many	TRBV6-5	TRBJ1-1	TGTGCCAGCAGTTCCGAAAAGAACACTGAAGCTTTCTTT	CASSSEKNTEAFF
-	-	TRBV10-2	TRBJ1-5	TGCGCCAGCAGTGAAGGGGGGGGGCCAGACAATCAGCCCCAGCATTTT	CASSEGGGPDNQPQHF
TRBD1	many	TRBV6-5	TRBJ1-1	TGTGCCAGCAGTGGGACAGGGCCACTGTACACTGAAGCTTTCTTT	CASSGTGPLYTEAFF
-	medium-sized	TRBV27	TRBJ2-7	TGTGCCAGTGGCACGATGGAGGATTTACCTGACGAGCAGTACTTC	CASGTMEDLPDEQYF
-	medium-sized	TRBV10-3	TRBJ1-1	TGTGCCATCAGTGAGCCTGGCCCGAGAACCACTGAAGCTTTCTTT	CAISEPGPRTTEAFF
-	medium-sized	TRBV19	TRBJ1-2	TGTGCCAGTAGTGCCCCAGCTGCTAGCTATGGCTACACCTTC	CASSAPAASYGYTF
TRBD1	many	TRBV5-6	TRBJ1-4	TGTGCCAGCAGCTTTGGGGACAGGAATGAAAAACTGTTTTTT	CASSFGDRNEKLFF
-	-	TRBV19	TRBJ2-1	TGTGCCAGTAGTATCTCCCTAGCCTACAATGAGCAGTTCTTC	CASSISLAYNEQFF
-	medium-sized	TRBV19	TRBJ1-2	TGTGCCAGTAGTCCTAGTCAACAGGCCCTCTATGGCTACACCTTC	CASSPSQQALYGYTF
-	medium-sized	TRBV19	TRBJ1-4	TGTGCCAGTAGTATTGGTACGGGAGAAGGTGAAAAACTGTTTTTT	CASSIGTGEGEKLFF
-	-	TRBV27	TRBJ2-7	TGTGCCAGCAGTCCCCGGGGAGGAACCTTGTACGAGCAGTACTTC	CASSPRGGTLYEQYF
-	-	TRBV27	TRBJ2-7	TGTGCCAGCAGAGCCTCCCCACTACTGGAGCAGTACTTC	CASRASPLLEQYF